Listed below are T cell receptor beta chains from one sample, sequenced in a study of radiotherapy plus CTLA-4 blockade in lung cancer. Profiled with immunoSEQ multiplex PCR; TCRdb holds only in-frame clones, not every one. Found here are about 60,000 clones, just over 75% of them singletons; the top ten hold less than 4.5%. The source material was peripheral blood, sampled from a patient treated with radiotherapy plus ipilimumab. The receptor set was obtained from a human donor with non-small cell lung cancer who had a partial response to radiotherapy plus ipilimumab. Both conserved end residues are part of each CDR3. A D gene is named only where the DNA matches it firmly. Some rows mark clone size as missing; the rest say once, few, many or name a class of expanded clone.

d_call: .
v_call: TRBV6-6
j_call: TRBJ2-5
clone_size: .
cdr3_aa: CASSYTSPETQYF
cdr3_nt: TGTGCCAGCAGTTATACTAGCCCGGAGACCCAGTACTTC

d_call: TRBD1
v_call: TRBV2
j_call: TRBJ1-4
clone_size: .
cdr3_aa: CASSSGTDNFGKLFF
cdr3_nt: TGTGCCAGCAGTTCCGGGACAGACAACTTCGGAAAACTGTTTTTT

d_call: .
v_call: TRBV4-3
j_call: TRBJ1-4
clone_size: .
cdr3_aa: CASSQDTATNEKLFF
cdr3_nt: TGCGCCAGCAGCCAAGATACTGCAACTAATGAAAAACTGTTTTTT

d_call: .
v_call: TRBV5-6
j_call: TRBJ2-7
clone_size: .
cdr3_aa: CASSLTPGPRNEQYF
cdr3_nt: TGTGCCAGCAGCTTGACGCCAGGCCCAAGGAACGAGCAGTACTTC

d_call: TRBD1
v_call: TRBV6-4
j_call: TRBJ2-1
clone_size: .
cdr3_aa: CASSDPGQGVHEQFF
cdr3_nt: TGTGCCAGCAGTGACCCGGGACAGGGGGTCCATGAGCAGTTCTTC

d_call: .
v_call: TRBV2
j_call: TRBJ2-1
clone_size: .
cdr3_aa: CASSEVTDNEQFF
cdr3_nt: TGTGCCAGCAGTGAAGTAACGGACAATGAGCAGTTCTTC

d_call: TRBD1
v_call: TRBV30
j_call: TRBJ2-2
clone_size: .
cdr3_aa: CASRTGANTGELFF
cdr3_nt: TGTGCCTCCCGGACAGGGGCGAACACCGGGGAGCTGTTTTTT

d_call: TRBD2
v_call: TRBV5-4
j_call: TRBJ2-5
clone_size: .
cdr3_aa: CASSQSGGTRETQYF
cdr3_nt: TGTGCCAGCAGCCAAAGCGGGGGGACCAGGGAGACCCAGTACTTC

d_call: .
v_call: TRBV7-8
j_call: TRBJ1-6
clone_size: .
cdr3_aa: CASSPLTGLGSPLHF
cdr3_nt: TGTGCCAGCAGCCCCCTGACAGGTTTGGGCTCACCCCTCCACTTT

d_call: .
v_call: TRBV23-1
j_call: TRBJ2-7
clone_size: .
cdr3_aa: CASSQLSQSSYEQYF
cdr3_nt: TGCGCCAGCAGTCAATTGTCCCAGTCCTCCTACGAGCAGTACTTC

d_call: TRBD1
v_call: TRBV28
j_call: TRBJ1-2
clone_size: .
cdr3_aa: CASSPGQGSRGYTF
cdr3_nt: TGTGCCAGCAGCCCGGGACAGGGGTCGCGTGGCTACACCTTC

d_call: TRBD1
v_call: TRBV5-1
j_call: TRBJ1-5
clone_size: .
cdr3_aa: CASSSGQGGNQPQHF
cdr3_nt: TGCGCCAGCAGCTCCGGACAGGGCGGCAATCAGCCCCAGCATTTT

d_call: TRBD1
v_call: TRBV2
j_call: TRBJ1-2
clone_size: .
cdr3_aa: CASSKLTGATYGYTF
cdr3_nt: TGTGCCAGCAGTAAATTGACAGGGGCGACCTATGGCTACACCTTC

d_call: .
v_call: TRBV5-8
j_call: TRBJ2-3
clone_size: .
cdr3_aa: CASSLEGTWRDDTQYF
cdr3_nt: TGTGCCAGCAGCTTGGAGGGGACTTGGCGAGATGATACGCAGTATTTT

d_call: .
v_call: TRBV28
j_call: TRBJ2-2
clone_size: .
cdr3_aa: CASSRSGSGSGELFF
cdr3_nt: TGTGCCAGCAGTAGGTCCGGGTCCGGATCCGGGGAGCTGTTTTTT

d_call: .
v_call: TRBV15
j_call: TRBJ2-1
clone_size: .
cdr3_aa: CATSREPRSYNEQFF
cdr3_nt: TGTGCCACCAGCAGAGAGCCTAGGAGTTACAATGAGCAGTTCTTC

d_call: .
v_call: TRBV5-1
j_call: TRBJ2-1
clone_size: .
cdr3_aa: CASSLQGNPYNEQFF
cdr3_nt: TGCGCCAGCAGCTTGCAGGGAAACCCCTACAATGAGCAGTTCTTC

d_call: .
v_call: TRBV6-1
j_call: TRBJ1-5
clone_size: .
cdr3_aa: CASSVADISNQPQHF
cdr3_nt: TGTGCCAGCAGTGTAGCGGACATTAGCAATCAGCCCCAGCATTTT

d_call: .
v_call: TRBV5-1
j_call: TRBJ2-2
clone_size: .
cdr3_aa: CASSLDSRGPGELFF
cdr3_nt: TGCGCCAGCAGCTTGGACTCCAGGGGCCCCGGGGAGCTGTTTTTT

d_call: TRBD1
v_call: TRBV7-8
j_call: TRBJ2-7
clone_size: once
cdr3_aa: CASSLLGTAGSYEQYF
cdr3_nt: TGTGCCAGCAGCTTATTGGGGACAGCCGGCTCCTACGAGCAGTACTTC

d_call: .
v_call: TRBV7-9
j_call: TRBJ2-1
clone_size: .
cdr3_aa: CASSSPGQGVGNEQFF
cdr3_nt: TGTGCCAGCAGCTCTCCCGGCCAGGGCGTAGGCAATGAGCAGTTCTTC

d_call: TRBD1
v_call: TRBV27
j_call: TRBJ1-2
clone_size: once
cdr3_aa: CASSTADRGVRHGYTF
cdr3_nt: TGTGCCAGCAGTACCGCGGACAGGGGCGTTCGGCATGGCTACACCTTC

d_call: .
v_call: TRBV5-4
j_call: TRBJ2-7
clone_size: few
cdr3_aa: CASSLFGSYEQYF
cdr3_nt: TGTGCCAGCAGCTTGTTCGGGTCCTACGAGCAGTACTTC

d_call: .
v_call: TRBV5-6
j_call: TRBJ2-1
clone_size: .
cdr3_aa: CASSFSGGWPYNEQFF
cdr3_nt: TGTGCCAGCAGCTTCTCAGGGGGGTGGCCCTACAATGAGCAGTTCTTC

d_call: TRBD1
v_call: TRBV25-1
j_call: TRBJ1-1
clone_size: .
cdr3_aa: CASSESRDRGRRGPEAFF
cdr3_nt: TGTGCCAGCAGTGAATCCCGGGACAGGGGGCGGCGGGGTCCTGAAGCTTTCTTT

d_call: TRBD1
v_call: TRBV6-1
j_call: TRBJ1-1
clone_size: .
cdr3_aa: CASRSGGSTEAFF
cdr3_nt: TGTGCCAGCAGGTCAGGGGGCTCAACTGAAGCTTTCTTT

d_call: TRBD1
v_call: TRBV7-3
j_call: TRBJ1-1
clone_size: .
cdr3_aa: CASSLRGQSEAFF
cdr3_nt: TGTGCCAGCAGCTTGAGGGGGCAATCTGAAGCTTTCTTT

d_call: .
v_call: TRBV5-1
j_call: TRBJ1-4
clone_size: .
cdr3_aa: CASSFVSGLGNEKLFF
cdr3_nt: TGCGCCAGCAGCTTCGTTTCGGGGTTGGGGAATGAAAAACTGTTTTTT

d_call: TRBD2
v_call: TRBV4-1
j_call: TRBJ2-6
clone_size: .
cdr3_aa: CASSRGLAGTSSGANVLTF
cdr3_nt: TGCGCCAGCAGCCGAGGACTAGCGGGGACTAGCTCTGGGGCCAACGTCCTGACTTTC

d_call: .
v_call: TRBV5-1
j_call: TRBJ1-4
clone_size: .
cdr3_aa: CASSLGGATTNEKLFF
cdr3_nt: TGCGCCAGCAGCTTAGGAGGGGCGACAACTAATGAAAAACTGTTTTTT

d_call: TRBD1
v_call: TRBV7-3
j_call: TRBJ1-2
clone_size: .
cdr3_aa: CASSPRQGAAYGYTF
cdr3_nt: TGTGCCAGCAGCCCTAGACAGGGGGCGGCTTATGGCTACACCTTC

d_call: .
v_call: TRBV5-6
j_call: TRBJ2-4
clone_size: once
cdr3_aa: CASSLRRSTLNIQYF
cdr3_nt: TGTGCCAGCAGCTTGCGCAGGTCAACGTTAAACATTCAGTACTTC

d_call: .
v_call: TRBV10-3
j_call: TRBJ2-6
clone_size: .
cdr3_aa: CATGIGANVLTF
cdr3_nt: TGTGCCACAGGGATAGGGGCCAACGTCCTGACTTTC

d_call: TRBD1
v_call: TRBV6-1
j_call: TRBJ2-1
clone_size: .
cdr3_aa: CASRDRDYNEQFF
cdr3_nt: TGTGCCAGCCGGGACAGGGACTACAATGAGCAGTTCTTC

d_call: .
v_call: TRBV6-5
j_call: TRBJ1-3
clone_size: .
cdr3_aa: CASSSTRTSSGNTIYF
cdr3_nt: TGTGCCAGCAGTTCTACTAGGACCAGCTCTGGAAACACCATATATTTT

d_call: .
v_call: TRBV9
j_call: TRBJ2-1
clone_size: .
cdr3_aa: CASSVVGNGFNEQFF
cdr3_nt: TGTGCCAGCAGCGTAGTCGGAAACGGGTTCAATGAGCAGTTCTTC

d_call: TRBD1
v_call: TRBV5-1
j_call: TRBJ2-5
clone_size: .
cdr3_aa: CASSSLTGSVETQYF
cdr3_nt: TGCGCCAGCAGCTCGCTGACAGGGTCGGTGGAGACCCAGTACTTC

d_call: .
v_call: TRBV6-5
j_call: TRBJ1-1
clone_size: few
cdr3_aa: CASSFVGGDTEAFF
cdr3_nt: TGTGCCAGCAGTTTCGTCGGGGGGGACACTGAAGCTTTCTTT

d_call: .
v_call: TRBV15
j_call: TRBJ2-7
clone_size: .
cdr3_aa: CATSRGSSGDYEQYF
cdr3_nt: TGTGCCACCAGCAGAGGAAGTTCGGGGGACTACGAGCAGTACTTC

d_call: .
v_call: TRBV6-5
j_call: TRBJ2-2
clone_size: .
cdr3_aa: CASSPEGGVIPELFF
cdr3_nt: TGTGCCAGCAGTCCCGAGGGGGGGGTCATCCCCGAGCTGTTTTTT

d_call: TRBD2
v_call: TRBV7-9
j_call: TRBJ2-7
clone_size: .
cdr3_aa: CASSLTSGGSYEQYF
cdr3_nt: TGTGCCAGCAGCTTAACTAGCGGGGGATCCTACGAGCAGTACTTC

d_call: .
v_call: TRBV6-1
j_call: TRBJ1-1
clone_size: .
cdr3_aa: CASSVGGTTEAFF
cdr3_nt: TGTGCCAGCAGTGTTGGGGGGACCACTGAAGCTTTCTTT

d_call: .
v_call: TRBV30
j_call: TRBJ1-2
clone_size: once
cdr3_aa: CAWSYGGSQGYGYTF
cdr3_nt: TGTGCCTGGAGTTATGGGGGCAGCCAGGGCTATGGCTACACCTTC

d_call: TRBD1
v_call: TRBV27
j_call: TRBJ2-2
clone_size: few
cdr3_aa: CASSSVQGRGELFF
cdr3_nt: TGTGCCAGCAGTTCCGTACAGGGGCGGGGGGAGCTGTTTTTT

d_call: .
v_call: TRBV11-2
j_call: TRBJ1-5
clone_size: .
cdr3_aa: CASSLEGGGNQPQHF
cdr3_nt: TGTGCCAGCAGCTTAGAGGGGGGAGGCAATCAGCCCCAGCATTTT